These 20 T cell receptor beta chains share one sample of origin, sequenced in a study of cytomegalovirus exposure and HLA in healthy donors. Both 60 Vbeta primers and 13 Jbeta primers went into the PCR. This table comes from immunoSEQ multiplex PCR, and its TCRdb copy is limited to in-frame clones, with some not included. The sample yields some 150,000 clones, approximately 80% seen once. Sequenced material: PBMCs. These receptors all come from a man aged 45 to 65 in good health and CMV-seropositive.

This clone was observed once. The chain couples TRBV7-9 to TRBJ2-2; tentatively, D is TRBD1 (5 bases). This CDR3 contains 15 residues. Between the trimmed V and J ends, which lost 1 base and 5 bases, there was a span of 11 bases. Germline V CDR1 and CDR2: SEHNR, FQNEAQ (reference sequence). The CDR3 region has the DNA TGTGCCAGCAGCTTAGTTGCAGGGCGAACCGGGGAGCTGTTTTTT. Residues: CASSLVAGRTGELFF.

The chain employs TRBV29-1 and TRBJ2-1, with 9 bases that match TRBD2. After removal of 4 bases from V and 6 bases from J, the junction contained 4 bases not matched to a gene. CDR1 and CDR2 (germline): SQVTM, ANQGSEA. CDR3 length equals 13 residues. The CDR3 spells CSVGASGANEQFF. The CDR3 region has the DNA TGCAGCGTTGGGGCTAGCGGGGCCAATGAGCAGTTCTTC.

This clone has just one count. The rearrangement uses TRBV7-2 and TRBJ2-1; D is undetermined. V was pared by 1 base and J by 4 bases, with 11 bases between. The CDR3 runs 15 residues. In germline, CDR1 is SGHTA, CDR2 FQGNSA. The CDR3 sequence is CASSLDQFPYNEQFF. In DNA form, the CDR3 reads TGTGCCAGCAGCTTAGACCAGTTCCCATACAATGAGCAGTTCTTC.

The table lists this clone with a few counts. This chain links TRBV18 with TRBJ1-1, with D possibly being TRBD1 (5 bases). The CDR3 runs to 14 residues. V gave up 4 bases and J gave up 3 bases, with 12 bases separating them. From germline, CDR1 is KGHSH and CDR2 LQKENI. The CDR3 here is CASSLEGRDTEAFF. As DNA, the CDR3 is TGTGCCAGCTCACTGGAGGGGCGGGACACTGAAGCTTTCTTT.

V is TRBV6-6 and J is TRBJ1-1, with D unclear. Germline V gene sequence: CDR1 MNHNY, CDR2 SVGAGI (reference sequence). The CDR3 runs to 13 residues. Between the trimmed V and J ends, which lost 6 bases and 4 bases, there was a span of 12 bases. CDR3 sequence: CASSRESPTEAFF. CDR3 DNA sequence: TGTGCCAGCAGCCGCGAGAGTCCCACTGAAGCTTTCTTT.

The gene calls are TRBV6-5 and TRBJ2-7; 9 bases are a match to TRBD2. The junction had 9 bases not matched to a gene; V was cut back by 4 bases and J by 2 bases. Germline V gene data show CDR1 as MNHEY and CDR2 as SVGAGI. CDR3 length: 16 residues. The CDR3 DNA sequence: TGTGCCAGCAGTTCCTGGACTAGCGTAAGAACCTACGAGCAGTACTTC. The encoded protein is CASSSWTSVRTYEQYF.

This clone was picked up one time. This chain joins TRBV4-3 and TRBJ2-7, with 10 bases aligning to TRBD2. Losses at the gene ends were 1 base for V and 3 bases for J; bases not matched to a gene: 6. CDR3 length: 16 amino acids. CDR1 is LGHNA and CDR2 is YSLEER in the germline V gene. The CDR3 bases are TGCGCCAGCAGCCAAGGTCTAGCGGGGGCCAACTACGAGCAGTACTTC. It is translated as CASSQGLAGANYEQYF.

The rearrangement joins TRBV11-2 to TRBJ1-2, with D perhaps TRBD1 (6 bases). Germline values: CDR1 SGHAT, CDR2 FQNNGV. Trimming removed 0 bases at V and 8 bases at J, with 19 bases between. The CDR3 has 16 residues. CDR3 in DNA: TGTGCCAGCAGCTTAGATCAAGGAACAGGGAGAAGAGGCTACACCTTC. Translated: CASSLDQGTGRRGYTF. The variable domain in full, completed from reference TRBV11-2 and TRBJ1-2, reads EAGVAQSPRYKIIEKRQSVAFWCNPISGHATLYWYQQILGQGPKLLIQFQNNGVVDDSQLPKDRFSAERLKGVDSTLKIQPAKLEDSAVYLCASSLDQGTGRRGYTFGSGTRLTVV.

V gene TRBV19 combines with J gene TRBJ1-2; D is uncertain. The CDR3 runs 13 residues. Germline V gene sequence: CDR1 LNHDA, CDR2 SQIVND (reference sequence). Trimming left V 5 bases short and J 4 bases short, with 11 bases between. The CDR3 spells CASSLRQSYGYTF. CDR3 in DNA: TGTGCCAGTAGTCTCAGACAAAGCTATGGCTACACCTTC.

The V call is TRBV6-5, the J call TRBJ1-1; a weak D match, TRBD1 (5 bases). V lost 2 bases, J lost 10 bases, and 17 bases lay in between. The CDR3 is made up of 14 amino acids. Looked up from germline, CDR1 is MNHEY and CDR2 is SVGAGI. The CDR3 nucleotides are TGTGCCAGCAGTTACCCCGGGACGGGGGTCGGAGCTTTCTTT. This translates into CASSYPGTGVGAFF.

The chain is built from TRBV6-6 and TRBJ1-4; TRBD1 matches at 10 bases. The V gene's germline CDR1 is MNHNY and CDR2 SVGAGI (reference sequence). This CDR3 comprises 16 residues. J lost 7 bases, V lost 5 bases, and 10 bases had no gene match. The chain's CDR3 is CASSQQDRGRIEKLFF. The CDR3 region has the DNA TGTGCCAGCAGTCAACAAGACAGGGGGCGTATTGAAAAACTGTTTTTT.

This chain uses TRBV9 with TRBJ1-2; TRBD1 aligns across 10 bases. CDR3 length: 15 residues. Trimming removed 3 bases from V and 8 bases from J; junction bases left unmatched: 10. Germline-derived CDR1 and CDR2 are SGDLS and YYNGEE. The CDR3 region is CASSASTGTGEGYTF. The CDR3 DNA follows: TGTGCCAGCAGCGCCTCAACCGGGACAGGGGAAGGCTACACCTTC.

The gene calls are TRBV4-3 and TRBJ2-5; 9 bases match TRBD2. The V gene's germline CDR1 is LGHNA and CDR2 YSLEER. The CDR3 totals 17 residues. V lost 0 bases and J lost 3; bases outside the gene matches: 8. The chain's CDR3 is CASSQDLGGGAEETQYF. In DNA, the CDR3 is TGCGCCAGCAGCCAAGATCTTGGCGGGGGGGCCGAAGAGACCCAGTACTTC.

The V gene is TRBV19, the J gene TRBJ2-3, with 11 positions matching TRBD1. The CDR3 sequence is 16 residues long. V lost 4 bases to trimming and J lost 3 bases; unmatched junction nucleotides: 6. Germline lookup yields CDR1 LNHDA and CDR2 SQIVND (reference sequence). CDR3 residues: CASSTPGTGGTDTQYF. The CDR3 DNA reads as TGTGCCAGTAGTACACCCGGGACAGGGGGTACAGATACGCAGTATTTT.

This chain joins TRBV28 and TRBJ1-2; D call uncertain. The V gene's germline CDR1 is MDHEN and CDR2 SYDVKM. V dropped 5 bases and J dropped 2 bases, with 15 bases sitting between them. The length of the CDR3 is 15 residues. The DNA for the CDR3 is TGTGCCAGCAGTCCCGCAGACGGACTCAACTATGGCTACACCTTC. This encodes CASSPADGLNYGYTF.

This chain uses TRBV5-1 with TRBJ2-2; D gene uncertain. The CDR3 totals 12 residues. Germline loops: CDR1 SGHRS, CDR2 YFSETQ. V lost 2 bases and J 6 bases, leaving 5 bases between the germline ends. The CDR3 DNA reads TGCGCCAGCAGCTTTGAGTCCGGGGAGCTGTTTTTT. Translating it yields CASSFESGELFF.

The chain has TRBV18 and TRBJ1-6; D is ambiguous. V lost 4 bases and J lost 0, with 16 bases in between. Germline lookup yields CDR1 KGHSH and CDR2 LQKENI. CDR3 length: 18 residues. The CDR3 here is CASSLADVESSYNSPLHF. DNA of the CDR3: TGTGCCAGCTCACTCGCCGACGTGGAGAGCTCCTATAATTCACCCCTCCACTTT.

The chain recombines TRBV15 with TRBJ1-2; weak D call: TRBD1 (5 bases). The V end was cut by 0 bases, the J end by 4 bases, with 9 bases between. Germline V gene sequence: CDR1 LNHNV, CDR2 YYDKDF (reference sequence). CDR3 size: 14 residues. The CDR3 coding sequence is TGTGCCACCAGCAGAGACAGGGCTAGCTATGGCTACACCTTC. Its protein is CATSRDRASYGYTF.

The J gene is TRBJ2-3, the V gene TRBV7-2, with a possible D match to TRBD1 (6 bases). From germline, CDR1 is SGHTA and CDR2 FQGNSA. Trimming left V 3 bases short and J 4 bases short, with 17 bases between. This CDR3 has 16 amino acids. The CDR3 sequence: CASSFAPGVEADTQYF. In nucleotides, the CDR3 is TGTGCCAGCAGCTTCGCCCCAGGGGTGGAGGCAGATACGCAGTATTTT. The entire variable domain, with the rest obtained from reference TRBV7-2 and TRBJ2-3, is as follows: GAGVSQSPSNKVTEKGKDVELRCDPISGHTALYWYRQSLGQGLEFLIYFQGNSAPDKSGLPSDRFSAERTGGSVSTLTIQRTQQEDSAVYLCASSFAPGVEADTQYFGPGTRLTVL.

This clone was seen a few times. This sequence joins TRBV4-3 and TRBJ1-5, with unresolved D. The CDR3 spans 16 residues. With 7 bases removed from V and 3 bases from J, the gap between germline ends came to 19 bases. CDR1 LGHNA and CDR2 YSLEER come from the germline V gene. The chain's CDR3 is CASNNAGMIYNQPQHF. The CDR3 DNA sequence: TGCGCCAGCAACAATGCGGGGATGATTTACAATCAGCCCCAGCATTTT.